These 10 T cell receptor beta chains came from one sample sequenced in a study of cytomegalovirus exposure and HLA in healthy donors. The PCR was carried out with 60 Vbeta primers and 13 Jbeta primers. Data came from immunoSEQ multiplex PCR; TCRdb stores just in-frame clones and leaves some out. The profile shows 60,000 to 90,000 clones, about two thirds of them singletons. The source material was PBMCs. Receptors were obtained from a man aged 35 to 55 in good health and CMV-seropositive.

In regard to this clone: One end of the junction fails to match germline, which may point to a read error. The CDR3 loop is CASSLGTGGNSPPHF. CDR3 coding DNA: TGTGCCAGCAGTTTGGGGACAGGGGGAAACTCACCCCCCCACTTT. The chain links TRBV6-6 to TRBJ1-6; 11 nucleotides line up with TRBD1. The CDR3 extends over 15 amino acids. Per the germline V gene, CDR1 is MNHNY and CDR2 is SVGAGI (reference sequence).

The chain recombines TRBV5-4 with TRBJ1-2; 7 bases fit TRBD1. Trimming at V came to 4 bases and at J to 3 bases, leaving 6 bases not matched to a gene. Germline V lookup: CDR1 SGHNT, CDR2 YYREEE (reference sequence). The CDR3 length is 14 residues. The CDR3 nucleotides are TGTGCCAGCAGCACGCCGGGACAGTACTATGGCTACACCTTC. Its protein is CASSTPGQYYGYTF.

The V call is TRBV5-1, the J call TRBJ1-1, with 10 bases that match TRBD1. The CDR3 extends over 14 amino acids. Germline V gives CDR1 SGHRS, CDR2 YFSETQ. J gave up 3 bases and V 5 bases, and 4 bases lay outside the gene matches. The CDR3 sequence is CASREDRGYTEAFF. In nucleotides, the CDR3 is TGCGCCAGCAGGGAGGACAGGGGGTACACTGAAGCTTTCTTT.

This chain uses TRBV28 with TRBJ2-7, with 8 bases aligning to TRBD1. The CDR3 sequence is 14 residues long. Trimming took 6 bases from V and 4 from J; bases not matched to a gene: 8. The germline gives CDR1 MDHEN, CDR2 SYDVKM. The CDR3 DNA reads TGTGCCAGCAGCTCATTTGACAGGGGATACGAGCAGTACTTC. The encoded protein is CASSSFDRGYEQYF.

This clone is a singleton in its sample. The chain employs TRBV11-2 and TRBJ1-4; a weak D match, TRBD1 (6 bases). Germline lookup yields CDR1 SGHAT and CDR2 FQNNGV. V was clipped by 1 base and J by 4 bases, with 13 bases between them. The CDR3 contains 16 residues. The CDR3 protein is CASSLGRGTSNEKLFF. DNA of the CDR3: TGTGCCAGCAGCTTAGGGCGAGGGACAAGTAATGAAAAACTGTTTTTT.

V and J are TRBV7-9 and TRBJ1-1; 8 bases map to TRBD1. Losses at the gene ends were 5 bases for V and 8 bases for J; bases not matched to a gene: 10. The CDR3 is 14 amino acids. In germline, CDR1 is SEHNR, CDR2 FQNEAQ (reference sequence). The CDR3 here is CASSIQGAMREAFF. As DNA, the CDR3 is TGTGCCAGCAGCATTCAGGGGGCCATGAGGGAAGCTTTCTTT.

CDR3 protein: CASSQVQGSNQPQHF. The CDR3 region has the DNA TGCGCCAGCAGCCAAGTTCAGGGTAGCAATCAGCCCCAGCATTTT. The V call is TRBV4-3, the J call TRBJ1-5; tentative D call: TRBD1 (5 bases). Trimming took off 1 base at V and 0 bases at J, with 7 bases between the two ends. Germline V gene data show CDR1 as LGHNA and CDR2 as YSLEER. The length of the CDR3 is 15 residues.

This clone was observed a single time. The chain carries TRBV6-5 and TRBJ2-2; 10 nucleotides match TRBD1. CDR3 length: 15 amino acids. With 5 bases clipped from V and 4 bases from J, the junction kept 4 bases outside the gene matches. CDR1 is MNHEY, CDR2 SVGAGI, per germline. CDR3 sequence: CASSLWTGGTGELFF. The CDR3, as DNA: TGTGCCAGCAGTCTTTGGACAGGGGGCACCGGGGAGCTGTTTTTT.

The J gene is TRBJ1-6, the V gene TRBV5-1; D is ambiguous. The CDR3 length is 15 residues. The germline V and J ends were trimmed by 2 bases and 0 bases, with 6 bases remaining between them. In germline, CDR1 is SGHRS, CDR2 YFSETQ. The DNA for the CDR3 is TGCGCCAGCAGCTTATCGCGCTCCTATAATTCACCCCTCCACTTT. Translation: CASSLSRSYNSPLHF.

V is TRBV9 and J is TRBJ1-5; D is possibly TRBD1 (6 bases). The CDR3 contains 14 residues. Trimming took 0 bases from V and 6 from J, leaving 10 bases between them. Germline-derived CDR1 and CDR2 are SGDLS and YYNGEE. CDR3 region: CASSVAGVGQPQHF. DNA for the CDR3: TGTGCCAGCAGCGTAGCAGGGGTCGGTCAGCCCCAGCATTTT.